The 30 T cell receptor beta chains below were found in one sample sequenced in a study of identical twins' blood T cells. TCRdb reanalysed the 5' RACE reads using MiXCR and keeps one entry per CDR3 protein. The sample lists a few hundred thousand distinct CDR3 sequences, roughly 28% occurring once. Specimen: PBMCs. These TCRs come from a woman aged 18 to 49 in good health.

V gene TRBV29-1 combines with J gene TRBJ1-1; no definite D call. This CDR3 has 15 amino acids. V gave up 0 bases and J gave up 1 base, with 12 bases separating them. Germline V CDR1 and CDR2: SQVTM, ANQGSEA. The CDR3 region is CSVEDALRGNTEAFF. The CDR3, as DNA: TGCAGCGTTGAAGATGCCCTCCGCGGGAACACTGAAGCTTTCTTT.

This clonotype was counted between two and nine times. The J gene is TRBJ1-1, the V gene TRBV7-9, with unresolved D. Germline V CDR1 and CDR2: SEHNR, FQNEAQ (reference sequence). The V gene lost 1 base and the J gene lost 1 base, with 16 bases spanning the gap. The CDR3 runs 17 residues. CDR3 sequence reads: CASSLVPFLVENTEAFF. Here the CDR3 DNA reads TGTGCCAGCAGCTTAGTGCCCTTTCTCGTAGAGAACACTGAAGCTTTCTTT. The full variable domain, its missing parts supplied by reference TRBV7-9 and TRBJ1-1, is DTGVSQNPRHKITKRGQNVTFRCDPISEHNRLYWYRQTLGQGPEFLTYFQNEAQLEKSRLLSDRFSAERPKGSFSTLEIQRTEQGDSAMYLCASSLVPFLVENTEAFFGQGTRLTVV.

The V gene is TRBV28, the J gene TRBJ1-5; D not certain. Trimming removed 5 bases from V and 6 bases from J, with 8 bases in between. The CDR3 covers 12 residues. Germline assignment: CDR1 MDHEN and CDR2 SYDVKM. The CDR3 here is CASSRWGQPQHF. The CDR3 region has the DNA TGTGCCAGCAGTCGTTGGGGTCAGCCCCAGCATTTT.

The V gene is TRBV5-1, the J gene TRBJ2-1, with D perhaps given as TRBD1 or TRBD2 (5 bases each). Germline CDR1 is SGHRS and CDR2 is YFSETQ. Trimming removed 0 bases at V and 7 bases at J, with 11 bases between. The CDR3 sequence is 14 residues long. In nucleotides, the CDR3 is TGCGCCAGCAGCTTGGAATGGGGGACGAATGAGCAGTTCTTC. Translating gives CASSLEWGTNEQFF.

This clonotype was observed a handful of times. The chain recombines TRBV20-1 with TRBJ2-7; D possibly matches TRBD1 or TRBD2 (5 bases each). CDR1 is DFQATT, CDR2 SNEGSKA, per germline (reference sequence). This CDR3 is built from 16 residues. V was trimmed by 4 bases and J by 1 base, leaving 20 bases between them. The CDR3 region has the DNA TGCAGTGCTAATGGGTACCGGGACGCCGTTTCCTACGAGCAGTACTTC. Protein product: CSANGYRDAVSYEQYF.

The chain has TRBV20-1 and TRBJ1-2, with D possibly TRBD1 on 5 matching bases. The CDR3 spans 14 residues. V lost 4 bases, J lost 5 bases, and 17 bases lay in between. Germline CDR1 and CDR2: DFQATT and SNEGSKA (reference sequence). In DNA form, the CDR3 reads TGCAGTGCTAATCCTCGACAGACCACGTATGGCTACACCTTC. Amino acid sequence: CSANPRQTTYGYTF.

There are a few counts of this clonotype. The rearrangement joins TRBV12-3 or TRBV12-4 to TRBJ1-5; D remains unclear. Trimming removed 0 bases at V and 4 bases at J, with 7 bases between. The CDR3 sequence is 14 residues long. In DNA form, the CDR3 reads TGTGCCAGCAGTTTAGCGATCAGAAATCAGCCCCAGCATTTT. As protein: CASSLAIRNQPQHF.

This clonotype was counted only a few times. The chain carries TRBV6-5 and TRBJ1-1, with D tentatively TRBD1 (5 bases). V was shortened by 6 bases and J by 5 bases, with 10 bases between the two germline ends. The CDR3 totals 12 residues. The V gene's germline CDR1 is MNHEY and CDR2 SVGAGI. CDR3 protein: CASSSGITEAFF. The DNA of the CDR3 is TGTGCCAGCAGCTCAGGGATTACTGAAGCTTTCTTT.

About this clonotype itself: One base away lies a much larger clone, so this may be a sequencing read error. The conserved phenylalanine or tryptophan normally closing the CDR3 is absent here, so this likely arose from a read error. The chain links TRBV18 to TRBJ1-2; D not certain. The germline V gene encodes CDR1 KGHSH and CDR2 LQKENI. V lost 1 base and J 4 bases, leaving 7 bases between the germline ends. The CDR3 covers 13 residues. Here the CDR3 reads CASSPRQLYGYTL. Here the CDR3 DNA reads TGTGCCAGCTCACCACGCCAGCTCTATGGCTACACCCTC.

This clonotype appeared many times. V and J are TRBV29-1 and TRBJ2-1; weak D call: TRBD2 (5 bases). Trimming removed 0 bases from V and 6 bases from J, with 18 bases in between. Germline values: CDR1 SQVTM, CDR2 ANQGSEA. The CDR3 totals 16 residues. CDR3 amino acids: CSVEDPLRVLANEQFF. In DNA form, the CDR3 reads TGCAGCGTTGAAGACCCCTTGAGGGTACTGGCCAATGAGCAGTTCTTC.

The rearrangement links TRBV12-3 or TRBV12-4 to TRBJ2-7; D is ambiguous. The ends were cut back, 5 bases at V and 5 bases at J, with 16 bases in the middle. The CDR3 covers 14 residues. The CDR3 bases are TGTGCCAGCAGTCCGTACATAAGAGTTGACGAGCAGTACTTC. Residues: CASSPYIRVDEQYF.

The rearrangement links TRBV6-6 to TRBJ2-4; 12 bases are a match to TRBD2. This CDR3 contains 15 residues. Germline lookup yields CDR1 MNHNY and CDR2 SVGAGI (reference sequence). The V segment lost 6 bases and the J segment 3 bases; nucleotides outside the gene matches: 3. The CDR3 here is CASSQLAGGKNIQYF. CDR3 DNA sequence: TGTGCCAGCAGCCAACTAGCGGGGGGCAAAAACATTCAGTACTTC.

The chain couples TRBV20-1 to TRBJ1-1, with TRBD1 matching 8 bases. Germline assignment: CDR1 DFQATT and CDR2 SNEGSKA (reference sequence). This CDR3 spans 13 amino acids. CDR3 DNA sequence: TGCAGCTTCTCGGGCAGGGGGCAAACTGAAGCTTTCTTT. It yields the protein CSFSGRGQTEAFF.

This clonotype appeared a few times. The rearrangement joins TRBV4-3 to TRBJ1-4; no definite D call. CDR3 length: 15 residues. Germline V gene lookup returns CDR1 LGHNA and CDR2 YSLEER. Deletions cut 1 base from V and 5 bases from J, with 11 bases between. The CDR3 protein is CASSQAVTNNEKLFF. The CDR3 DNA reads as TGCGCCAGCAGCCAAGCGGTAACAAACAATGAAAAACTGTTTTTT.

This clonotype showed up many times. The gene calls are TRBV11-2 and TRBJ1-1; D not resolved. V lost 5 bases, J lost 0 bases, and 13 bases lay in between. The germline V gene has CDR1 SGHAT and CDR2 FQNNGV. The CDR3 covers 15 residues. CDR3 in DNA: TGTGCCAGCAGCCTTCAGTCTATGTTGAACACTGAAGCTTTCTTT. Its translation: CASSLQSMLNTEAFF. Using reference TRBV11-2 and TRBJ1-1 for the parts outside the CDR3, the full variable domain is EAGVAQSPRYKIIEKRQSVAFWCNPISGHATLYWYQQILGQGPKLLIQFQNNGVVDDSQLPKDRFSAERLKGVDSTLKIQPAKLEDSAVYLCASSLQSMLNTEAFFGQGTRLTVV.

This clonotype was observed a few times. The V gene is TRBV5-6, the J gene TRBJ1-6; a weak D match, TRBD1 (5 bases). The CDR3 has 14 amino acids. The germline CDR1 and CDR2 sequences are SGHDT and YYEEEE. V was shortened by 4 bases and J by 6 bases, with 11 bases between the two germline ends. The CDR3 nucleotides read TGTGCCAGCAGCCTGGGGCAGATTAATTCACCCCTCCACTTT. Amino acid sequence: CASSLGQINSPLHF.

This chain connects TRBV3-1 to TRBJ1-1; D gene ambiguous. This CDR3 is built from 16 residues. From germline, CDR1 is LGHDT and CDR2 YNNKEL (reference sequence). The V end lost 0 bases, the J end lost 0 bases, and 11 bases lay between the germline ends. For the CDR3, the DNA is TGTGCCAGCAGCCAAGAGGGAGCGGGCTTGAACACTGAAGCTTTCTTT. It translates to CASSQEGAGLNTEAFF.

V usage is TRBV27 and J usage is TRBJ1-2, with D perhaps TRBD1 (6 bases). V shed 4 bases and J shed 8 bases, with 17 bases lying between them. CDR1 MNHEY and CDR2 SMNVEV come from the germline V gene (reference sequence). CDR3 length: 14 residues. CDR3 amino acids: CASSSYRAGRGYTF. The DNA of the CDR3 is TGTGCCAGCAGTTCCTACAGGGCGGGTAGGGGCTACACCTTC.

The CDR3 here is CSVVVYRAGELFF. The CDR3 bases are TGCAGCGTTGTCGTTTACAGGGCCGGGGAGCTGTTTTTT. This chain connects TRBV29-1 to TRBJ2-2, with D possibly matching TRBD1 (6 bases). V was trimmed by 4 bases and J by 6 bases, leaving 12 bases between them. This CDR3 is 13 amino acids long. CDR1 SQVTM and CDR2 ANQGSEA come from the germline V gene.

This clonotype was detected a few times. The rearrangement uses TRBV21-1 and TRBJ2-3; TRBD2, the D gene given by the table, was not confirmed from the DNA. TRBV21-1 constitutes a pseudogene. The CDR3 runs 13 residues. The CDR3 reads CAGTGGSTDTQYF. CDR3 bases: TGTGCCGGCACGGGCGGGAGCACAGATACGCAGTATTTT.

Notes on this clonotype: A read error may be the cause here, since a much bigger clone is one base away. The J gene is TRBJ2-3, the V gene TRBV12-3 or TRBV12-4, with D perhaps assigned TRBD1 or TRBD2 (5 bases each). Trimming cost V 11 bases and J 11 bases, with 20 bases left between them. This CDR3 is built from 12 residues. The CDR3 region is CAGTSPGRMQYF. The CDR3 nucleotides read TGTGCCGGCACTTCCCCGGGACGTATGCAGTATTTT.

This clonotype has only a few counts. CDR3 amino acids: CASSFFGGNTDTQYF. The CDR3 DNA sequence: TGTGCCAGCAGCTTTTTCGGGGGAAACACAGATACGCAGTATTTT. The chain links TRBV11-1 to TRBJ2-3; tentative D call: TRBD2 (6 bases). This CDR3 comprises 15 residues. Per germline, CDR1 SGHAT and CDR2 FQDESV (reference sequence). V lost 3 bases to trimming and J lost 2 bases, with 12 bases between them.

This sequence joins TRBV3-1 and TRBJ2-7; 8 bases align to TRBD1. Germline CDR1 and CDR2: LGHDT and YNNKEL (reference sequence). The V and J ends lost 4 bases and 3 bases, in that order; junction bases with no gene match: 5. This CDR3 contains 14 residues. CDR3 protein: CASSPTGQDYEQYF. DNA of the CDR3: TGTGCCAGCAGCCCCACGGGACAGGACTACGAGCAGTACTTC.

The chain joins TRBV5-1 to TRBJ2-4; D is uncertain. V shed 2 bases and J shed 6 bases, with 15 bases lying between them. CDR3 size: 15 residues. Germline CDR1 and CDR2: SGHRS and YFSETQ. CDR3 nucleotide sequence: TGCGCCAGCAGCTTTTGGTCCCGCTCTTCAAACATTCAGTACTTC. As protein: CASSFWSRSSNIQYF. Complete variable domain (other parts from reference TRBV5-1 and TRBJ2-4): KAGVTQTPRYLIKTRGQQVTLSCSPISGHRSVSWYQQTPGQGLQFLFEYFSETQRNKGNFPGRFSGRQFSNSRSEMNVSTLELGDSALYLCASSFWSRSSNIQYFGAGTRLSVL.

The chain couples TRBV7-2 to TRBJ1-2; 7 positions match TRBD1. CDR3 length equals 13 residues. Germline loops: CDR1 SGHTA, CDR2 FQGNSA. V shed 5 bases and J 7 bases; nucleotides not matched to a gene: 7. The CDR3 loop reads CASSTSPGGGYTF. The CDR3 DNA follows: TGTGCCAGCAGCACGTCTCCAGGGGGTGGCTACACCTTC. Filled out from reference TRBV7-2 and TRBJ1-2, the complete variable domain reads GAGVSQSPSNKVTEKGKDVELRCDPISGHTALYWYRQSLGQGLEFLIYFQGNSAPDKSGLPSDRFSAERTGGSVSTLTIQRTQQEDSAVYLCASSTSPGGGYTFGSGTRLTVV.

V and J are TRBV13 and TRBJ2-7, with unresolved D. The V gene's germline CDR1 is PRHDT and CDR2 FYEKMQ (reference sequence). This CDR3 contains 12 residues. Trimming removed 0 bases at V and 6 bases at J, with 6 bases between. CDR3 sequence reads: CASSLGGSEQYF. CDR3 coding DNA: TGTGCCAGCAGCTTAGGAGGGTCCGAGCAGTACTTC.

Only a few counts were recorded for this clonotype. The chain links TRBV6-6 to TRBJ1-3; no reliable D call. The germline V gene has CDR1 MNHNY and CDR2 SVGAGI (reference sequence). V lost 2 bases and J 0 bases, leaving 8 bases between the germline ends. The CDR3 sequence is 15 residues long. The CDR3 coding sequence is TGTGCCAGCAGTTACATCAAAGTCTCTGGAAACACCATATATTTT. Encoded protein: CASSYIKVSGNTIYF.

The table lists this clonotype with a few counts. The V and J genes are TRBV29-1 and TRBJ2-5; D might be TRBD1 or TRBD2, each matching 5 bases. The V gene's germline CDR1 is SQVTM and CDR2 ANQGSEA. The CDR3 has 14 residues. Trimming pared 6 bases from V and 4 bases from J, leaving 18 bases between. The CDR3 coding sequence is TGCAGCGTCCTTCTGGCCACGAGGGGAGAGACCCAGTACTTC. Translated, it gives CSVLLATRGETQYF.

Remarks on this clonotype: One junction end does not reproduce the germline sequence, and a read error may be involved. This sequence joins TRBV12-5 and TRBJ1-2, with a tentative D call TRBD1 (6 bases). The length of the CDR3 is 12 residues. Germline V gene lookup returns CDR1 LGHNT and CDR2 FRNRAP. The CDR3 spells CASGIDRSSPFF. CDR3 nucleotides: TGTGCTAGTGGTATTGACAGGAGCTCCCCGTTCTTC.

The gene calls are TRBV27 and TRBJ2-7, with TRBD1 matching over 7 bases. This CDR3 has 14 amino acids. Germline assignment: CDR1 MNHEY and CDR2 SMNVEV (reference sequence). J lost 9 bases, V lost 0 bases, and 8 bases had no gene match. The CDR3 protein is CASSLSGQIGRQYF. For the CDR3, the DNA is TGTGCCAGCAGTTTATCGGGACAGATTGGAAGGCAGTACTTC.